These 6 T cell receptor beta chains came from one sample sequenced in a study of cytomegalovirus exposure and HLA in healthy donors (dated by TCRdb to 2017 to 2019). Libraries came from the immunoSEQ multiplex PCR assay. For the multiplex PCR, a mixture combining 60 forward primers for TCR Vbeta segments and 13 reverse primers for TCR Jbeta segments was used. TCRdb stores this immuneACCESS table with in-frame sequences only. Part of the clones is absent; in the studies checked, under half of the shortfall reflects unresolved V genes, and no reason is known for the rest. Present in this sample are under 200,000 clones, less than 85% of which were seen just once. The ten largest clonotypes hold 3.5% to 5.5% of the sample. The sequencing input was PBMCs. The receptors were gathered from a man in his forties in good health and CMV-seronegative.

The V and J genes are TRBV9 and TRBJ2-6; D is possibly TRBD2 (5 bases). The CDR3 is 18 amino acids. Germline CDR1 is SGDLS and CDR2 is YYNGEE. Trimming stripped 0 bases from V and 0 bases from J, with 13 bases between. The CDR3 spells CASSVGVEAGSGANVLTF. Here the CDR3 DNA reads TGTGCCAGCAGCGTAGGGGTGGAGGCGGGCTCTGGGGCCAACGTCCTGACTTTC.

The chain carries TRBV5-1 and TRBJ2-7; 8 positions agree with TRBD1. The junction had 6 bases not matched to a gene; V was cut back by 0 bases and J by 7 bases. Germline loops: CDR1 SGHRS, CDR2 YFSETQ. This CDR3 is 14 amino acids long. CDR3 loop: CASSLALTGGEQYF. CDR3 nucleotides: TGCGCCAGCAGCTTGGCCCTTACAGGGGGGGAGCAGTACTTC.

This clone was found once. The rearrangement uses TRBV2 and TRBJ1-3; 12 positions match TRBD1. This CDR3 comprises 14 residues. J was trimmed by 7 bases and V by 7 bases; bases with no gene match: 5. Germline loops: CDR1 SNHLY, CDR2 FYNNEI. The CDR3 DNA is TGTGCCAGCACCCAGGGACAGGGGGCGAACACCATATATTTT. Translating it yields CASTQGQGANTIYF.

This chain joins TRBV9 and TRBJ2-5; D might be TRBD1 (5 bases). This CDR3 has 14 amino acids. The germline V gene encodes CDR1 SGDLS and CDR2 YYNGEE. V was clipped by 0 bases and J by 3 bases, with 9 bases between them. CDR3 in DNA: TGTGCCAGCAGCGTAGGGGGCTTGAAAGAGACCCAGTACTTC. It yields the protein CASSVGGLKETQYF.

V usage is TRBV9 and J usage is TRBJ2-3; D is unclear. This CDR3 is built from 13 residues. Germline V gene sequence: CDR1 SGDLS, CDR2 YYNGEE. Trimming left V 3 bases short and J 6 bases short, with 11 bases between. The CDR3 here is CASSAVLGDTQYF. CDR3 DNA: TGTGCCAGCAGCGCGGTCCTCGGGGATACGCAGTATTTT.

The rearrangement joins TRBV4-3 to TRBJ2-2; no clear D. The germline V gene encodes CDR1 LGHNA and CDR2 YSLEER. CDR3 length equals 15 residues. V lost 0 bases and J 4 bases, leaving 9 bases between the germline ends. The CDR3 loop reads CASSQELRLTGELFF. The CDR3 DNA sequence: TGCGCCAGCAGCCAAGAACTCAGGCTCACCGGGGAGCTGTTTTTT.